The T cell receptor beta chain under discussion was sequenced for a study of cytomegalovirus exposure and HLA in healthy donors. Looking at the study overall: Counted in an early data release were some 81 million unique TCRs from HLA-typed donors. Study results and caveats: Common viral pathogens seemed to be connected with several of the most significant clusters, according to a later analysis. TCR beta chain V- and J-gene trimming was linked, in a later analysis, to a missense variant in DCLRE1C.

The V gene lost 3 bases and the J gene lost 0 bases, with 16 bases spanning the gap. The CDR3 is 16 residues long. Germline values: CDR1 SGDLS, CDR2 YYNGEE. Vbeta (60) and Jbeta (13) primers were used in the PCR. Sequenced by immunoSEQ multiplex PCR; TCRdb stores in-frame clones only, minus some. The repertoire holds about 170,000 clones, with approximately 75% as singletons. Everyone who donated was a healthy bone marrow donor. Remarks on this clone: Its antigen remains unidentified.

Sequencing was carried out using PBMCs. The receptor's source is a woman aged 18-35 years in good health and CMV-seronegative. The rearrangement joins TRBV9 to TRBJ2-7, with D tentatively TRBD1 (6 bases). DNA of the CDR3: TGTGCCAGCAGCGAGGGGGTCGGGGCGAGCTCCTACGAGCAGTACTTC. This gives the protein CASSEGVGASSYEQYF.